This entry lists 16 T cell receptor beta chains sequenced from one sample in a study of cytomegalovirus exposure and HLA in healthy donors. PCR amplification relied on 60 Vbeta primers (plus 13 Jbeta primers). Generated by immunoSEQ multiplex PCR, the TCRdb table keeps only in-frame clones and is missing some. The sample includes 90,000 to 120,000 clones, around 75% of them seen just once. The sequenced sample was PBMCs. These receptors came from a young woman in good health and CMV-seropositive.

This clone has only a few counts. This chain connects TRBV28 to TRBJ1-6, with 8 bases matching TRBD1. The CDR3 covers 14 residues. Germline V lookup: CDR1 MDHEN, CDR2 SYDVKM. Trimming removed 8 bases from V and 7 bases from J; junction bases left unmatched: 7. The DNA of the CDR3 is TGTGCCAGCTGCCCGTGGACAGGGAATTCACCCCTCCACTTT. Protein sequence: CASCPWTGNSPLHF.

In DNA, the CDR3 is TGTGCCAGCAGCTTAGCCCTCAGGGACATGAACACTGAAGCTTTCTTT. Translation gives CASSLALRDMNTEAFF. V gene TRBV7-2 combines with J gene TRBJ1-1, with D possibly TRBD1 on 6 matching bases. There are 16 residues in the CDR3. Germline CDR1 reads SGHTA; CDR2 reads FQGNSA. The ends were cut back, 0 bases at V and 0 bases at J, with 11 bases in the middle.

V and J are TRBV28 and TRBJ1-4; the match to TRBD1 covers 8 bases. CDR1 and CDR2 from the germline V gene are MDHEN and SYDVKM. The CDR3 covers 14 residues. V lost 7 bases, J lost 5 bases, and 6 bases stayed unmatched. CDR3 nucleotide sequence: TGTGCCAGCAAATTAGGACAGGGCAATGAAAAACTGTTTTTT. Encoded protein: CASKLGQGNEKLFF. Combining the CDR3 with reference TRBV28 and TRBJ1-4 gives the whole variable domain DVKVTQSSRYLVKRTGEKVFLECVQDMDHENMFWYRQDPGLGLRLIYFSYDVKMKEKGDIPEGYSVSREKKERFSLILESASTNQTSMYLCASKLGQGNEKLFFGSGTQLSVL.

This clone has just one count. The chain is built from TRBV2 and TRBJ1-5; 7 positions agree with TRBD1. CDR1 is SNHLY, CDR2 FYNNEI, per germline. The CDR3 spans 15 residues. Losses at the gene ends were 2 bases for V and 9 bases for J; bases not matched to a gene: 10. The CDR3 loop reads CASSENRGRDRPQHF. In nucleotides, the CDR3 is TGTGCCAGCAGTGAAAACAGGGGTCGCGATCGGCCCCAGCATTTT.

The chain is built from TRBV6-5 and TRBJ2-7, with TRBD1 identical over 10 bases. V shed 6 bases and J 2 bases; nucleotides not matched to a gene: 4. Germline lookup yields CDR1 MNHEY and CDR2 SVGAGI. The CDR3 extends over 14 amino acids. CDR3 residues: CASRPGQGPYEQYF. The CDR3 DNA sequence: TGTGCCAGCAGACCGGGACAGGGGCCCTACGAGCAGTACTTC.

Worth noting for this clone: The junction differs from germline at one of its ends, possibly a read error. V gene TRBV18 combines with J gene TRBJ2-5, with D perhaps TRBD1 (6 bases). The germline V gene has CDR1 KGHSH and CDR2 LQKENI. CDR3 length: 15 amino acids. The CDR3, as DNA: TGTGCCAGCCCACCTCTAGGGACACCCCAAGAGACCCAGTACTTC. Protein product: CASPPLGTPQETQYF.

V gene TRBV5-1 combines with J gene TRBJ2-5; 7 nucleotides line up with TRBD2. The CDR3 has 17 residues. The trim removed 3 bases at V and 5 bases at J, leaving 16 bases unmatched. The germline V gene encodes CDR1 SGHRS and CDR2 YFSETQ. DNA of the CDR3: TGCGCCAGCAGCTCGGCCCCCAGTGGGAGGGCCGGGGAGACCCAGTACTTC. It encodes CASSSAPSGRAGETQYF.

This chain links TRBV6-6 with TRBJ2-1; no reliable D call. In germline, CDR1 is MNHNY, CDR2 SVGAGI (reference sequence). The CDR3 covers 12 residues. Deletions cut 4 bases from V and 4 bases from J, with 5 bases between. The CDR3 spells CASSSQYNEQFF. CDR3 coding DNA: TGTGCCAGCAGTTCCCAATACAATGAGCAGTTCTTC.

Here the CDR3 DNA reads TGCAGCGTCGGGGACAGGGGGACCAAAAACATTCAGTACTTC. Protein product: CSVGDRGTKNIQYF. The V and J genes are TRBV29-1 and TRBJ2-4, with 11 bases aligning to TRBD1. This CDR3 is built from 14 residues. Germline V CDR1 and CDR2: SQVTM, ANQGSEA. Germline trimming cut 6 bases from V and 2 bases from J; bases unmatched to any gene: 3. Full variable domain (remainder filled in from reference TRBV29-1 and TRBJ2-4): SAVISQKPSRDICQRGTSLTIQCQVDSQVTMMFWYRQQPGQSLTLIATANQGSEATYESGFVIDKFPISRPNLTFSTLTVSNMSPEDSSIYLCSVGDRGTKNIQYFGAGTRLSVL.

This clone appeared once. Sequence at one end of the junction differs from germline and may be a read error. This chain connects TRBV7-3 to TRBJ2-6; D not resolved. This CDR3 region has 13 residues. Per the germline V gene, CDR1 is SGHTA and CDR2 is FQGTGA. The CDR3 nucleotides are TGTTCCAGCAGCTTCTCCGGGGCCAACGTCCTGACTTTC. Translation gives CSSSFSGANVLTF.

DNA of the CDR3: TGCGCCAGCAGCTTACAGGGGTTCACTGAAGCTTTCTTT. Translation: CASSLQGFTEAFF. The genes are TRBV5-1 and TRBJ1-1; 7 bases are shared with TRBD1. Germline V gene data show CDR1 as SGHRS and CDR2 as YFSETQ. The CDR3 is 13 amino acids. V gave up 2 bases and J gave up 4 bases; unmatched junction bases: 2.

The chain carries TRBV10-3 and TRBJ2-7, with TRBD2 identical over 13 bases. V shed 11 bases and J 7 bases; nucleotides not matched to a gene: 8. This CDR3 comprises 13 residues. CDR1 is ENHRY, CDR2 SYGVKD, per germline. CDR3 protein: CAAGLAGVEEQYF. CDR3 DNA sequence: TGTGCCGCCGGACTAGCGGGAGTGGAGGAGCAGTACTTC.

This clone appeared a few times. The chain links TRBV30 to TRBJ2-1; TRBD2 aligns across 11 bases. Trimming took 4 bases from V and 8 from J; bases not matched to a gene: 10. The CDR3 is 15 amino acids. CDR1 and CDR2 (germline): GTSNPN, SVGIG (reference sequence). Written as DNA, the CDR3 is TGTGCCTGGATTAAGACTAGCGGGATAGGTGATGAGCAGTTCTTC. Its translation is CAWIKTSGIGDEQFF.

DNA of the CDR3: TGTGCCACCAGCAGAGCCCGACTAGCGGGAGTTGAGAATGAGCAGTTCTTC. Translating gives CATSRARLAGVENEQFF. The rearrangement joins TRBV15 to TRBJ2-1; 12 bases line up with TRBD2. The V gene end was trimmed by 1 base and the J gene end by 7 bases; junction bases not matched to a gene: 8. Germline CDR1 and CDR2: LNHNV and YYDKDF (reference sequence). CDR3 length equals 17 residues.

This clone has only one observation. The CDR3 DNA sequence: TGTGCCATCAGTGAGTCACGGGATAGCAATCAGCCCCAGCATTTT. Its translation is CAISESRDSNQPQHF. The rearrangement uses TRBV10-3 and TRBJ1-5, with D unresolved. The CDR3 spans 15 residues. Germline V gene sequence: CDR1 ENHRY, CDR2 SYGVKD. V was cut by 0 bases and J by 0 bases, with 6 bases left in between.

V is TRBV5-4 and J is TRBJ1-2; 9 bases agree with TRBD1. This CDR3 has 15 amino acids. Germline trimming cut 3 bases from V and 5 bases from J; bases unmatched to any gene: 8. CDR1 and CDR2 (germline): SGHNT, YYREEE (reference sequence). CDR3 amino acids: CASSYPGQGFYGYTF. For the CDR3, the DNA is TGTGCCAGCAGCTACCCGGGACAGGGATTTTATGGCTACACCTTC.